This TCR beta chain was sequenced during a study of regulatory dendritic cells for organ transplantation. This clone has just one count. Its antigen is not known. Study-wide results and limits: Considerable individual heterogeneity was seen in alloreactive memory CD8+ T cells.

Trimming removed 1 base from V and 8 bases from J, with 6 bases in between. The CDR3 has 12 residues. Germline loops: CDR1 MDHEN, CDR2 SYDVKM. The assay was immunoSEQ multiplex PCR, and TCRdb's table has in-frame clones only and misses some. Among 29,000 or so clones, nearly 80% were seen once, and the ten largest hold less than 2.5%. The material sequenced was memory CD4+ T cells from blood. The subset denotes: CD45RO+ memory T cells. V and J are TRBV28 and TRBJ2-1; TRBD2 is a possible D gene (5 bases). This clonotype was sampled from a human donor in good health. The CDR3 DNA reads TGTGCCAGCAGTTTATCGGAGGATGAGCAGTTCTTC. Protein product: CASSLSEDEQFF.